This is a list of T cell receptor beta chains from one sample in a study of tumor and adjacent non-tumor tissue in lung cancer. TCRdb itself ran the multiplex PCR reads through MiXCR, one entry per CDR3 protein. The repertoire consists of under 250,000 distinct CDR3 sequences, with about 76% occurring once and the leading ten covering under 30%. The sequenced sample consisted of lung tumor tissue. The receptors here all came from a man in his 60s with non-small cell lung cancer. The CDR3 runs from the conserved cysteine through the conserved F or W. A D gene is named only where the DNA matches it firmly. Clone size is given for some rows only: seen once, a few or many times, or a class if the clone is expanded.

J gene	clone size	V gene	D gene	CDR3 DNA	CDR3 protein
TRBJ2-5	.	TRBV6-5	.	TGTGCCAGCAGTACCCACCTCTTTGGGTACCAAGAGACCCAGTACTTC	CASSTHLFGYQETQYF
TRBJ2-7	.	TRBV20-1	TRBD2	TGCGGTGCTAGAGGCGGTAGCGGGCTGATGGGCGAGCAGTACTTC	CGARGGSGLMGEQYF
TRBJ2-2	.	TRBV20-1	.	TGCAGTGCTAGAGTGTTAGCCAACACCGGGGAGCTGTCTTTT	CSARVLANTGELSF
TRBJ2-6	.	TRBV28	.	TGTGCCAGCAGTTTACCTCTATTCTCTGGGGCCAACGTCCTGACTTTC	CASSLPLFSGANVLTF
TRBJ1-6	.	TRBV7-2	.	TGTGCCAGCAGCTTAGGGGGTTCCTATAATTCACCCCTCCAGTTT	CASSLGGSYNSPLQF
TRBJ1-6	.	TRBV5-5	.	TGTGCCAGCAGCTTGCTTAGGCAGGACGCGAGCTCCTATAATTCACCCCTCCACTTT	CASSLLRQDASSYNSPLHF
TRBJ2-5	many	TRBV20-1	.	TGCAGTGCCTTAGGGGCGGGTCAAGAGACCCAGTACTTC	CSALGAGQETQYF
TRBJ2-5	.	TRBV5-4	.	TGTGCCAGCAACTTGTTGCAGGGTAAACAAGAGACCCAGTACTTC	CASNLLQGKQETQYF
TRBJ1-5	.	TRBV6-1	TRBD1	TGTGCCAGCAGTCGAGGGGGCAATGGCAATCAGCCCCAGCATTTT	CASSRGGNGNQPQHF
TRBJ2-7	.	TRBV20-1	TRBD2	TGCACTGCTCCCCGGGGCGGGGGGTCCTACGAGCAGTACTTC	CTAPRGGGSYEQYF
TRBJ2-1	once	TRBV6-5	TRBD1	TGTGCCAGCAGTCGGACAGGGTTTGATCAGTTCTTC	CASSRTGFDQFF
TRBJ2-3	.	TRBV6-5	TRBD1	TGTGCCAGTAGTTACCCCCCTGGGGACCTGGGGACAGATAGGCAGTATTTT	CASSYPPGDLGTDRQYF
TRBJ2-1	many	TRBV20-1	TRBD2	TGCAGTGCTCCTCTAGCGGGAGCGGAGTACAATGAGCAGTTCTTC	CSAPLAGAEYNEQFF
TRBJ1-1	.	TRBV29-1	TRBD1	TGCAGCATTTTTCCACAGGGGATCACTGAAGCTTTCTTT	CSIFPQGITEAFF
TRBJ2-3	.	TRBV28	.	TGTGCCAGCGCTGCCCCCGGCAGCGCAGATACCCAGTATTTT	CASAAPGSADTQYF
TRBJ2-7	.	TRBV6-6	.	TGTGCCAGCAGTGATTACTACGAGCAGTACTTC	CASSDYYEQYF
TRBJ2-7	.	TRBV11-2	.	TGTGCCAGCAGCTACGTCACGACATATACCTTTTCCTACGAGCAGTACTTC	CASSYVTTYTFSYEQYF
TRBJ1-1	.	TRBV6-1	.	TGTGCCAGCAGTATGGGCCAGCAAAACACTGAAGCTTTCTTT	CASSMGQQNTEAFF